This TCR beta chain derives from a study of blood T cell repertoires in COVID-19. Overall study context: The study drew acute and convalescent COVID-19 samples from the United States, Italy and Spain. T cells, B-cell-depleted T cells, or PBMCs provided the cDNA or gDNA that served as material.

Generated by immunoSEQ multiplex PCR, the TCRdb table keeps only in-frame clones and is missing some. The sample yields just under 55,000 clones, roughly four fifths seen once. This TCR was recovered from a woman aged 55-75 years with acute or convalescent COVID-19. The sample consisted of peripheral blood.

CDR3: CAWSGALYGYTF. CDR3 nucleotide sequence: TGTGCCTGGAGTGGGGCCCTCTATGGCTACACCTTC. The chain links TRBV30 to TRBJ1-2; D is uncertain. The CDR3 covers 12 residues. Trimming cost V 1 base and J 4 bases, with 7 bases left between them. The germline V gene has CDR1 GTSNPN and CDR2 SVGIG (reference sequence). The entire variable domain, with the rest obtained from reference TRBV30 and TRBJ1-2, is as follows: SQTIHQWPATLVQPVGSPLSLECTVEGTSNPNLYWYRQAAGRGLQLLFYSVGIGQISSEVPQNLSASRPQDRQFILSSKKLLLSDSGFYLCAWSGALYGYTFGSGTRLTVV.